This T cell receptor (beta chain) was identified during a study of T cells in Graves' hyperthyroidism and ophthalmopathy. Study-wide results and limits: Blood also contained most expanded thyroid clonotypes above 0.001. A median about 6 months before onset, the model predicted ophthalmopathy.

Amplification yielded TCR beta CDR3 regions, with RNA transcripts as the source. HTBI primers were employed in a first-round RT-PCR of the TCR CDR3. TCRdb re-called the multiplex PCR reads through MiXCR, storing one row per CDR3 protein. Among 450,000 to 650,000 distinct CDR3 sequences listed, about 15% were seen once. V lost 7 bases and J lost 7; bases outside the gene matches: 5. From germline, CDR1 is ENHRY and CDR2 SYGVKD. This CDR3 has 12 residues. This clonotype was counted between two and nine times. Its antigen is as yet unknown. The sequence was collected from a woman between 18 and 29 years old with Graves' ophthalmopathy. The genes are TRBV10-3 and TRBJ1-2; TRBD1 matches at 8 bases. Sequences were obtained from blood. The CDR3 region is CAINDRGGGYTF. In DNA, the CDR3 is TGTGCCATCAACGACAGGGGTGGTGGCTACACCTTC.